The source of this TCR beta chain is a study of OX40 agonist ivuxolimab in advanced cancers. In the case of this clone: Its cognate antigen is unknown.

The CDR3 sequence is 14 residues long. Per germline, CDR1 SQVTM and CDR2 ANQGSEA. The J segment lost 2 bases and the V segment lost 1 base, leaving 4 bases of the junction unmatched. The assay was immunoSEQ multiplex PCR, and TCRdb's table has in-frame clones only and misses some. The sample records roughly 79,000 clones, around 93% being singletons. The study's findings and limits: Low levels of normalized T-cell clonal expansion also appeared in some nonresponders.

The chain has TRBV29-1 and TRBJ2-7; 8 bases are shared with TRBD1. The receptor was isolated from an adult with an advanced solid tumor such as melanoma, head and neck, liver or kidney cancer. The starting material was CD4+ or CD8+ T cells sorted from blood, obtained in a trial of the OX40 agonist ivuxolimab. CDR3 sequence reads: CSVEGGQGPYEQYF. As DNA, the CDR3 is TGCAGCGTTGAAGGAGGACAGGGACCCTACGAGCAGTACTTC.